This T cell receptor beta chain appears in the sequencing data of a study of cytomegalovirus exposure and HLA in healthy donors. Study-level findings and limits: The authors enumerated over 150 TCR beta chains as linked to cytomegalovirus.

This clone occurred once. Its matching antigen is unknown. The PCR was carried out with 60 Vbeta primers and 13 Jbeta primers. Repertoires were generated with immunoSEQ multiplex PCR, while TCRdb's copy carries only in-frame clones and drops some. Of about 160,000 clones listed, approximately 80% are singletons. Every donor was a healthy person donating bone marrow. The CDR3 extends over 16 amino acids. Trimming cost V 0 bases and J 0 bases, with 12 bases left between them. Germline CDR1 is SGHNT and CDR2 is YYREEE (reference sequence). The sequence came from a woman between 45 and 65 years old in good health and CMV-seronegative. Sequenced: PBMCs. V gene TRBV5-4 combines with J gene TRBJ1-2; D possibly corresponds to TRBD1 (6 bases). In DNA form, the CDR3 reads TGTGCCAGCAGCTTGGTCGGGGGGCCCACTAACTATGGCTACACCTTC. Translated: CASSLVGGPTNYGYTF.